These T cell receptor beta chains were read from a single sample in a study of blood T cell repertoires in COVID-19. Sequencing was performed with immunoSEQ multiplex PCR; in TCRdb, only in-frame clones are kept and a portion is missing. This table has about 270,000 clones, 86% appearing once. The sequenced sample was peripheral blood. The source of these receptors is a woman of 80 years or more with COVID-19, enrolled during active disease. Each CDR3 is given with its conserved first and last residue. The D gene is left open where the match is weak. Not every row has a clone size; where given, it reads once, few, many or a size class.

v_gene	d_gene	abundance	j_gene	CDR3nt	CDR3aa
TRBV5-1	NA	NA	TRBJ2-3	TGCGCCAGCAGCTTGGCGCCAGGGGCTGGCACAGATGCGCAGTATTTT	CASSLAPGAGTDAQYF
TRBV18	NA	NA	TRBJ2-1	TGTGCCAGCTCACCACCGTCTCAGGCAGGGTCAAATGAGCAGTTCTTC	CASSPPSQAGSNEQFF
TRBV7-6	NA	NA	TRBJ2-5	TGTGCCAGCAGCTTAGTAGGAGGAGACCAAGAGACCCAGTACTTC	CASSLVGGDQETQYF
TRBV18	TRBD1	NA	TRBJ2-6	TGTGCCAGCTCCCTAGGACAGGGTGGTTCTGGGGCCAACGTCCTGACTTTC	CASSLGQGGSGANVLTF
TRBV12-3/TRBV12-4	TRBD1	NA	TRBJ1-2	TGTGCCAGCAGTTTGAGGGGGCGTCAAGGCTACACCTTC	CASSLRGRQGYTF
TRBV9	NA	NA	TRBJ1-1	TGTGCCAGCAGCGTAGATCAGGGTGACACTGAAGCTTTCTTT	CASSVDQGDTEAFF
TRBV5-1	NA	NA	TRBJ2-4	TGCGCCAGCAGCTTGGGGGACATCCCAAACATTCAGTACTTC	CASSLGDIPNIQYF
TRBV24-1	TRBD2	NA	TRBJ2-3	TGTGCCACCAGTGGAGGAGCGGGGGGGGCAGATACGCAGTATTTT	CATSGGAGGADTQYF
TRBV5-3	TRBD1	NA	TRBJ1-6	TGTGCCAGAAGCCCGCCAATCTCCTTGGACAGGGAAAATTCACCCCTCCACTTT	CARSPPISLDRENSPLHF
TRBV4-1	NA	NA	TRBJ2-2	TGCGCCAGCAGCCAACAGGGTTCGTCGAACACCGGGGAGCTGTTTTTT	CASSQQGSSNTGELFF
TRBV10-2	TRBD1	NA	TRBJ2-6	TGCGCCAGCAGAACGGGACAGGCGAACTCTGGGGCCAACGTCCTGACTTTC	CASRTGQANSGANVLTF
TRBV2	NA	NA	TRBJ2-7	TGTGCCAGCAGCCTCTCCTACGAGCAGTACTTC	CASSLSYEQYF
TRBV18	NA	NA	TRBJ2-2	TGTGCCAGCTCACCACCGGCAGGGGCGAACACCGGGGAGCTGTTTTTT	CASSPPAGANTGELFF
TRBV29-1	TRBD1	NA	TRBJ1-2	TGCAGTACAGGGGGCATAGATGGCTACACCTTC	CSTGGIDGYTF
TRBV28	TRBD2	NA	TRBJ2-2	TGTGCCAGCAGTTTATCTGGGCGGGGGAGGCTCACCGGGGAGCTGTTTTTT	CASSLSGRGRLTGELFF
TRBV12-3/TRBV12-4	TRBD2	NA	TRBJ2-5	TGTGCCACCAGGACTAGCGGCCAAGAGACCCAGTACTTC	CATRTSGQETQYF
TRBV5-6	TRBD1	NA	TRBJ2-2	TGTGCCAGCAGCCCGACAGGGCCTAACACCGGGGAGCTGTTTTTT	CASSPTGPNTGELFF
TRBV19	TRBD1	NA	TRBJ2-2	TGTGCCAGTAGTATTCCGGCAGGGGGCGGGGAGCTGTTTTTT	CASSIPAGGGELFF
TRBV5-1	NA	NA	TRBJ2-2	TGCGCCAGCAGCACCGGGATCACCGGGGAGCTGTTTTTT	CASSTGITGELFF
TRBV18	TRBD1	few	TRBJ1-2	TGTGCCAGCTCGACAGGGGGCGCGCAGAACTATGGCTACACCTTC	CASSTGGAQNYGYTF
TRBV5-5	TRBD2	NA	TRBJ2-3	TGTGCCAGCAGCTTGTCCCCAGCGGGGGGACCCCTCGATACGCAGTATTTT	CASSLSPAGGPLDTQYF
TRBV10-3	TRBD2	NA	TRBJ2-7	TGTGCCATCAGTGTAACTAGCGGGGGATCCTACGAGCAGTACTTC	CAISVTSGGSYEQYF